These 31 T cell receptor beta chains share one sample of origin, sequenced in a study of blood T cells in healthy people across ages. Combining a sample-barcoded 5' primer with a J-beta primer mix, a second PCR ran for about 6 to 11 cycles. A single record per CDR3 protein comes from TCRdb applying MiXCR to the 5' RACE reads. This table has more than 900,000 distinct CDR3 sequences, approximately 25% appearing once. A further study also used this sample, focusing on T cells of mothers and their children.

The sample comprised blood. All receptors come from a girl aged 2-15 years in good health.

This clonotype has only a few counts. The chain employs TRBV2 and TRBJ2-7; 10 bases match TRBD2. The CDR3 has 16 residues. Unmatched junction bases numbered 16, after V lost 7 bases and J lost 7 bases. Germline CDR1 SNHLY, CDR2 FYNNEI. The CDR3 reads CASNPSGRASGWEQYF. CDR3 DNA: TGTGCCAGCAACCCGAGCGGGAGGGCCTCCGGCTGGGAGCAGTACTTC.

The CDR3 coding sequence is TGCGCCAGCAGTGGACTAGCGGGAGACGCAGATACGCAGTATTTT. It yields the protein CASSGLAGDADTQYF. The chain couples TRBV10-2 to TRBJ2-3; 12 bases match TRBD2. Germline trimming cut 4 bases from V and 4 bases from J; bases unmatched to any gene: 3. Germline lookup yields CDR1 WSHSY and CDR2 SAAADI. The CDR3 length is 15 residues.

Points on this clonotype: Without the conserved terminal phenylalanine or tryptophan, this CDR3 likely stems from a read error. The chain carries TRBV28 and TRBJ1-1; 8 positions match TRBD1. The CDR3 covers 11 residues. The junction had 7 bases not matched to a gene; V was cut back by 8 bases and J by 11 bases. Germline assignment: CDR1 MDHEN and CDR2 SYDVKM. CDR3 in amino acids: CASGRGQGAFL. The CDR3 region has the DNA TGTGCCAGCGGCAGGGGGCAGGGGGCTTTCTTA.

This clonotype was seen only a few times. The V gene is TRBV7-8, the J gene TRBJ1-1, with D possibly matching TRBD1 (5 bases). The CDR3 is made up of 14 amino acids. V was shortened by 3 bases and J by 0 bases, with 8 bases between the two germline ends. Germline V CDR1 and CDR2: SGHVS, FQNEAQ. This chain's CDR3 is CASSFRDVNTEAFF. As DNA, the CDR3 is TGTGCCAGCAGCTTCCGGGACGTGAACACTGAAGCTTTCTTT.

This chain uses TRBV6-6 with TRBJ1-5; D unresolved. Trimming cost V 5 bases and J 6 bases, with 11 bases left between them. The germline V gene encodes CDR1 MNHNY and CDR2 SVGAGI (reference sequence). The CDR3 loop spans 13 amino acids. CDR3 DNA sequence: TGTGCCAGCAGTCCACTATCAGGTCAGCCCCAGCATTTT. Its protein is CASSPLSGQPQHF.

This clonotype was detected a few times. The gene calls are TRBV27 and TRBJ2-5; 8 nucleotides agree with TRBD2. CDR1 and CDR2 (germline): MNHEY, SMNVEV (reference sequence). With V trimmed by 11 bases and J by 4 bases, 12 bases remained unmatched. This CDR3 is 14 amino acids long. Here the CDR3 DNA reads TGTGCCCGTGCCCAGCGGGGGTCGGGAGAGACCCAGTACTTC. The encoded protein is CARAQRGSGETQYF.

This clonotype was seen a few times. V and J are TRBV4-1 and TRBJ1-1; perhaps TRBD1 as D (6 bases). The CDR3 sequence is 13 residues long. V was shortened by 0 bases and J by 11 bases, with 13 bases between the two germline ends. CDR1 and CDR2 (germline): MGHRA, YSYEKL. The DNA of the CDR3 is TGCGCCAGCAGCCAAGAGGGGGGCCCGGTGGCTTTCTTT. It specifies CASSQEGGPVAFF.

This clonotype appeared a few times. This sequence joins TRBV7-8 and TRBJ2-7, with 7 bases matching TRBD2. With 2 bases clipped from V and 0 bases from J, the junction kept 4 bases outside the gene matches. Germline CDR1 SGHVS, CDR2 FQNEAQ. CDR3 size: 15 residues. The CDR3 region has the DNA TGTGCCAGCAGCTTAATGGGGGGGGACTCCTACGAGCAGTACTTC. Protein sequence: CASSLMGGDSYEQYF.

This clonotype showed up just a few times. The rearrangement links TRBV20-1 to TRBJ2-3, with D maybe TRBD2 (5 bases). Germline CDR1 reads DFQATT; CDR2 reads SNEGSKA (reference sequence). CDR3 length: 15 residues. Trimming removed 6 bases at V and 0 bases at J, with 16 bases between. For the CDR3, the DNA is TGCAGTGCCCTCCTCCGGAGCGGAAGCACAGATACGCAGTATTTT. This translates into CSALLRSGSTDTQYF.

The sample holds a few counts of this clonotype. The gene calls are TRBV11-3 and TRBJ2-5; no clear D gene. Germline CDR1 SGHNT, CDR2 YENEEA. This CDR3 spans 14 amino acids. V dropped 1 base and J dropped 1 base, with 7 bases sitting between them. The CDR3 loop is CASSLATTQETQYF. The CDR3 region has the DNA TGTGCCAGCAGCTTAGCTACGACCCAAGAGACCCAGTACTTC. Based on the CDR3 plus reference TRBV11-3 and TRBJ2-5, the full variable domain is EAGVVQSPRYKIIEKKQPVAFWCNPISGHNTLYWYLQNLGQGPELLIRYENEEAVDDSQLPKDRFSAERLKGVDSTLKIQPAELGDSAVYLCASSLATTQETQYFGPGTRLLVL.

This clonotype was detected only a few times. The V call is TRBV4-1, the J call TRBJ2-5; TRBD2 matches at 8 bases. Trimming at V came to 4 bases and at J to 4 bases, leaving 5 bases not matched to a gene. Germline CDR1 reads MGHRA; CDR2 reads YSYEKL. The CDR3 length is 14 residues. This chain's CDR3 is CASSLFGGGETQYF. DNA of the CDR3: TGCGCCAGCAGCCTCTTCGGGGGGGGAGAGACCCAGTACTTC.

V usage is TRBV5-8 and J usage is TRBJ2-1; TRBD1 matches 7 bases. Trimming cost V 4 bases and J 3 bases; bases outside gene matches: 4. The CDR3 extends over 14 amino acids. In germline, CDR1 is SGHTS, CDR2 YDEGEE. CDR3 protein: CASSADRNYNEQFF. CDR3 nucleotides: TGTGCCAGCAGCGCGGACAGGAACTACAATGAGCAGTTCTTC. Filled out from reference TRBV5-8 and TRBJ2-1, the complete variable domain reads EAGVTQSPTHLIKTRGQQATLRCSPISGHTSVYWYQQALGLGLQFLLWYDEGEERNRGNFPPRFSGRQFPNYSSELNVNALELEDSALYLCASSADRNYNEQFFGPGTRLTVL.

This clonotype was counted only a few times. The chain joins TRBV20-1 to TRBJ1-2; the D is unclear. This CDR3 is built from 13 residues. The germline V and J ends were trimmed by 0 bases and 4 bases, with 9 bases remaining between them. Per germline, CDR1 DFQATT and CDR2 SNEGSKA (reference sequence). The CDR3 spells CSARDLRRYGYTF. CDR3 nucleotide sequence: TGCAGTGCTAGAGATTTGCGCCGCTATGGCTACACCTTC.

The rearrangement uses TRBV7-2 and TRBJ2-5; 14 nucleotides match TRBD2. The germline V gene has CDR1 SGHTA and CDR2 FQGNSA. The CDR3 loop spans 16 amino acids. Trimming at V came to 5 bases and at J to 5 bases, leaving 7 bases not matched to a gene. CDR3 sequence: CASSQTSGGAMETQYF. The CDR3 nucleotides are TGTGCCAGCAGCCAGACTAGCGGGGGGGCCATGGAGACCCAGTACTTC.

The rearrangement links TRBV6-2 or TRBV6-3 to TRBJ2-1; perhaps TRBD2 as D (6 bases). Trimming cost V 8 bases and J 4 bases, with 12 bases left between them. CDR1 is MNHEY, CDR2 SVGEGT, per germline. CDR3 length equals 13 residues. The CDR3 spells CASGGFEYNEQFF. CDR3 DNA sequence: TGTGCCAGCGGGGGGTTTGAGTACAATGAGCAGTTCTTC.

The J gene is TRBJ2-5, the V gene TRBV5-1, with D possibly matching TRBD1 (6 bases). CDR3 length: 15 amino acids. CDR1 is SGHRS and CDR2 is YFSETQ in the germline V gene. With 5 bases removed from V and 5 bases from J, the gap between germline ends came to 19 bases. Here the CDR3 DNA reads TGCGCCAGCAGTCGTACCGGGACATCACCCGAGACCCAGTACTTC. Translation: CASSRTGTSPETQYF.

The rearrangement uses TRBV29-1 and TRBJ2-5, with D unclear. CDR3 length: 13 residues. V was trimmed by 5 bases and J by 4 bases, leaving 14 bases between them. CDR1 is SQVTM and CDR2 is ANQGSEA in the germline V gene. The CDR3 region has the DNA TGCAGCGTTTTAATAGGGTGGACAGAGACCCAGTACTTC. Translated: CSVLIGWTETQYF.

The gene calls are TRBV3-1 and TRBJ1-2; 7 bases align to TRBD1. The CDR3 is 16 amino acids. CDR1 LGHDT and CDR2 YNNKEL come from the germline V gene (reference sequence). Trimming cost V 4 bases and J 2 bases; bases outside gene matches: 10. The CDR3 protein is CASSPTWTGTNYGYTF. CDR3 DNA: TGTGCCAGCAGCCCTACATGGACAGGCACAAACTATGGCTACACCTTC. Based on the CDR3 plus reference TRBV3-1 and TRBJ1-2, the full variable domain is DTAVSQTPKYLVTQMGNDKSIKCEQNLGHDTMYWYKQDSKKFLKIMFSYNNKELIINETVPNRFSPKSPDKAHLNLHINSLELGDSAVYFCASSPTWTGTNYGYTFGSGTRLTVV.

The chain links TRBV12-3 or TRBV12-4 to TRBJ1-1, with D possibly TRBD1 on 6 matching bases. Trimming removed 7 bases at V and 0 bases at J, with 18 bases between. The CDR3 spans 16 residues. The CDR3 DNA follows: TGTGCCAGCATCCCCTCAAAGGGGGGGCTGAACACTGAAGCTTTCTTT. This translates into CASIPSKGGLNTEAFF.

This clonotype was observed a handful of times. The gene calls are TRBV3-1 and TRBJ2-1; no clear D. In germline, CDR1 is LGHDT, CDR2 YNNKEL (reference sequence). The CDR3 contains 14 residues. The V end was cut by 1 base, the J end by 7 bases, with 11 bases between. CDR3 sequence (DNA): TGTGCCAGCAGCCAAGCGTCGGGCGCGAATGAGCAGTTCTTC. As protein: CASSQASGANEQFF.

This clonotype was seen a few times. Written as DNA, the CDR3 is TGCGCCAGCAGCCGCCGACAGGGTAATGAAAAACTGTTTTTT. Its protein product is CASSRRQGNEKLFF. The chain carries TRBV5-1 and TRBJ1-4; 7 positions agree with TRBD1. Germline V gene sequence: CDR1 SGHRS, CDR2 YFSETQ. The CDR3 is made up of 14 amino acids. Trimming cost V 4 bases and J 4 bases; bases outside gene matches: 4.

CDR3 nucleotides: TGTGCTAGTGGCCGGACCGGACAGCCCCAGCATTTT. As protein: CASGRTGQPQHF. The chain employs TRBV12-5 and TRBJ1-5; no clear D gene. The CDR3 consists of 12 residues. Germline assignment: CDR1 LGHNT and CDR2 FRNRAP. Trimming stripped 6 bases from V and 7 bases from J, with 10 bases between.

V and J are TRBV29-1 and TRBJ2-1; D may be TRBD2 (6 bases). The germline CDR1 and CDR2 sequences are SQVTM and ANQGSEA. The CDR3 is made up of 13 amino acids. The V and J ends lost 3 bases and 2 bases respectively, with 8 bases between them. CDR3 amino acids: CSVERETYNEQFF. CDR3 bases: TGCAGCGTTGAGCGGGAAACCTACAATGAGCAGTTCTTC.

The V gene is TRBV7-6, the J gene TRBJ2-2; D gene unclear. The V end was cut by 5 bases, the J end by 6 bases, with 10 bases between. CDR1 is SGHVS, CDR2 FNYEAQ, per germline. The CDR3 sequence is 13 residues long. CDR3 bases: TGTGCCAGCAGCATAGAGGCGTCCGGGGAGCTGTTTTTT. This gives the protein CASSIEASGELFF. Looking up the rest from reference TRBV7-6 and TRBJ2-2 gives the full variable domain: GAGVSQSPRYKVTKRGQDVALRCDPISGHVSLYWYRQALGQGPEFLTYFNYEAQQDKSGLPNDRFSAERPEGSISTLTIQRTEQRDSAMYRCASSIEASGELFFGEGSRLTVL.

CDR3 nucleotide sequence: TGCGCCAGCAGCCAACCCACCTCGGGGGATTACGAGCAGTACTTC. It codes for CASSQPTSGDYEQYF. The chain is built from TRBV4-1 and TRBJ2-1, with D tentatively TRBD2 (6 bases). The better agreement between TRBJ2-7 and the DNA end casts doubt on the J call. Germline values: CDR1 MGHRA, CDR2 YSYEKL. CDR3 size: 15 residues.

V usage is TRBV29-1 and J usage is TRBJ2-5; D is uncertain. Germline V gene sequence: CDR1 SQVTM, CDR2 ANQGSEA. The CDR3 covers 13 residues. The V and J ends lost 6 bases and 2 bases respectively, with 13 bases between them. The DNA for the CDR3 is TGCAGCGTAGGTTTCAGCCAACAAGAGACCCAGTACTTC. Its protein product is CSVGFSQQETQYF.

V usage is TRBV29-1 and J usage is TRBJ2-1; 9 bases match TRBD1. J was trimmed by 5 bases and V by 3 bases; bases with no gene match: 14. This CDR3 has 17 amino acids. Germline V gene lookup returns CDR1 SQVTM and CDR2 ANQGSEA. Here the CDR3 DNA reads TGCAGCGTTGATACCACGTCACAGGGGGCCTCTAACAATGAGCAGTTCTTC. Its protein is CSVDTTSQGASNNEQFF.

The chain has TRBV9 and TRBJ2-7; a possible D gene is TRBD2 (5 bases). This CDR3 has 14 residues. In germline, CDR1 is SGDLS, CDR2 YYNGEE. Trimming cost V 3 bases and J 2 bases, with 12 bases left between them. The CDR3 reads CASSGDLGAYEQYF. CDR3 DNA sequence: TGTGCCAGCAGCGGTGACCTCGGGGCCTACGAGCAGTACTTC.

CDR3 in amino acids: CAISGGDWDYEFF. The CDR3 region has the DNA TGTGCCATCAGTGGTGGGGATTGGGACTACGAGTTCTTC. V and J are TRBV10-3 and TRBJ2-1, with 7 bases lining up with TRBD2. The CDR3 length is 13 residues. The V gene's germline CDR1 is ENHRY and CDR2 SYGVKD. Trimming at V came to 4 bases and at J to 14 bases, leaving 11 bases not matched to a gene.

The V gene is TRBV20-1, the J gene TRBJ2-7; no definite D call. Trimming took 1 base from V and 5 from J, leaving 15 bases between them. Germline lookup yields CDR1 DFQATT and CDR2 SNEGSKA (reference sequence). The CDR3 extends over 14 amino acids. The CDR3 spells CSARGPLWADEQYF. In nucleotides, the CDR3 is TGCAGTGCTAGAGGTCCCCTCTGGGCAGACGAGCAGTACTTC.

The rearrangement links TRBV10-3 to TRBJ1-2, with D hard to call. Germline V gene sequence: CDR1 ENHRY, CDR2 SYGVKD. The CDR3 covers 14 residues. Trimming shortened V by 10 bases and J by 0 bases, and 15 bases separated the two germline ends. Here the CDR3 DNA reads TGTGCCACTCAGCCGGGTCCAGCTAACTATGGCTACACCTTC. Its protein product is CATQPGPANYGYTF.